The 9 T cell receptor beta chains presented below share a single source sample, sequenced in a study of T cells in Graves' hyperthyroidism and ophthalmopathy. RNA transcripts served as the template for amplifying TCR beta CDR3 regions. Primed by the HTBI set, a first-round RT-PCR was run on the TCR CDR3. TCRdb ran MiXCR on the multiplex PCR reads and lists one entry per CDR3 protein. The data show about 400,000 distinct CDR3 sequences, approximately 14% seen once. The material sequenced was blood. These receptors were collected from a woman under 30 with Graves' hyperthyroidism.

This clonotype was seen ten or more times. The gene calls are TRBV20-1 and TRBJ1-1, with TRBD1 as a possible D gene (6 bases). The V gene lost 5 bases and the J gene lost 0 bases, with 16 bases spanning the gap. Germline V lookup: CDR1 DFQATT, CDR2 SNEGSKA (reference sequence). The CDR3 length is 15 residues. Here the CDR3 DNA reads TGCAGTGCTGAGGGGGACGCAACGATGAACACTGAAGCTTTCTTT. Translating it yields CSAEGDATMNTEAFF.

This clonotype was detected many times. This chain joins TRBV5-1 and TRBJ2-5; D is ambiguous. Germline V gives CDR1 SGHRS, CDR2 YFSETQ. Trimming took 0 bases from V and 4 from J, leaving 13 bases between them. This CDR3 comprises 15 residues. CDR3 nucleotide sequence: TGCGCCAGCAGCTTGGAGGTAGGGTATGGAGAGACCCAGTACTTC. Translation: CASSLEVGYGETQYF. Full variable domain (missing parts from reference TRBV5-1 and TRBJ2-5): KAGVTQTPRYLIKTRGQQVTLSCSPISGHRSVSWYQQTPGQGLQFLFEYFSETQRNKGNFPGRFSGRQFSNSRSEMNVSTLELGDSALYLCASSLEVGYGETQYFGPGTRLLVL.

Many counts were recorded for this clonotype. The chain has TRBV6-1 and TRBJ2-7; 7 nucleotides agree with TRBD1. CDR1 and CDR2 from the germline V gene are MNHNS and SASEGT. Unmatched junction bases numbered 6, after V lost 5 bases and J lost 2 bases. The CDR3 extends over 14 amino acids. CDR3 nucleotides: TGTGCCAGCAGTACCCGGACAGGTCCCTACGAGCAGTACTTC. Protein: CASSTRTGPYEQYF.

Many counts were recorded for this clonotype. V gene TRBV20-1 combines with J gene TRBJ2-1; TRBD2 matches 13 bases. The J segment lost 8 bases and the V segment lost 1 base, leaving 2 bases of the junction unmatched. The CDR3 sequence is 14 residues long. The germline V gene has CDR1 DFQATT and CDR2 SNEGSKA (reference sequence). CDR3 nucleotide sequence: TGCAGTGCTAGAGGGACTAGCGGGAGTGATGAGCAGTTCTTC. Translating it yields CSARGTSGSDEQFF.

The genes are TRBV19 and TRBJ1-5; D is uncertain. Looked up from germline, CDR1 is LNHDA and CDR2 is SQIVND (reference sequence). This CDR3 is built from 12 residues. V was clipped by 9 bases and J by 4 bases, with 10 bases between them. CDR3 nucleotide sequence: TGTGCCAGCGCACCCCGAAATCAGCCCCAGCATTTT. It specifies CASAPRNQPQHF.

The chain recombines TRBV2 with TRBJ1-2; no firm D call. CDR1 and CDR2 (germline): SNHLY, FYNNEI. Trimming cost V 6 bases and J 0 bases, with 11 bases left between them. The CDR3 spans 14 residues. The CDR3 reads CASSKDLANYGYTF. The CDR3 region has the DNA TGTGCCAGCAGCAAGGACCTAGCTAACTATGGCTACACCTTC.

This clonotype was observed a handful of times. A junction boundary mismatches the germline segment, possibly from a read error. The chain links TRBV15 to TRBJ2-3; TRBD2 matches at 10 bases. The CDR3 contains 18 residues. Germline-derived CDR1 and CDR2 are LNHNV and YYDKDF (reference sequence). This chain's CDR3 is CATSRGWGLAGGTNTQYF. Here the CDR3 DNA reads TGTGCCACCAGCAGAGGTTGGGGCTTAGCGGGAGGCACAAATACGCAGTATTTT.

Many counts were recorded for this clonotype. The chain employs TRBV5-8 and TRBJ2-3; possibly TRBD1 for D (6 bases). The CDR3 runs 13 residues. CDR1 is SGHTS and CDR2 is YDEGEE in the germline V gene. V gave up 1 base and J gave up 4 bases, with 7 bases separating them. CDR3 sequence reads: CASSLTGSDTQYF. In DNA, the CDR3 is TGTGCCAGCAGCTTGACAGGGTCAGATACGCAGTATTTT.

This clonotype was observed many times. The V gene is TRBV5-1, the J gene TRBJ2-3, with D unresolved. The V end lost 5 bases, the J end lost 0 bases, and 10 bases lay between the germline ends. The CDR3 extends over 14 amino acids. Germline assignment: CDR1 SGHRS and CDR2 YFSETQ. The CDR3 bases are TGCGCCAGCAGAGGCGTCTTAAGCACAGATACGCAGTATTTT. Translated, it gives CASRGVLSTDTQYF.